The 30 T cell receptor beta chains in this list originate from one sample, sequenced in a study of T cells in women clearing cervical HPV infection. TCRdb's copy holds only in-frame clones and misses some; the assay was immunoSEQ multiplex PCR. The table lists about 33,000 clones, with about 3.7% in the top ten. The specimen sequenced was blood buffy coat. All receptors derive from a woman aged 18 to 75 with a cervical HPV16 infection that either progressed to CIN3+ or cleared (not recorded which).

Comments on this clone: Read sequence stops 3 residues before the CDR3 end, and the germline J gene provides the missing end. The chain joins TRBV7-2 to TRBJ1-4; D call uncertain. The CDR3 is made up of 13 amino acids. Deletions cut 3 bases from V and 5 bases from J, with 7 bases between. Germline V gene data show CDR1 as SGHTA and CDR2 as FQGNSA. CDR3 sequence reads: CASSFIQNEKLFF. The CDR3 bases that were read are TGTGCCAGCAGCTTTATTCAGAATGAAAAA.

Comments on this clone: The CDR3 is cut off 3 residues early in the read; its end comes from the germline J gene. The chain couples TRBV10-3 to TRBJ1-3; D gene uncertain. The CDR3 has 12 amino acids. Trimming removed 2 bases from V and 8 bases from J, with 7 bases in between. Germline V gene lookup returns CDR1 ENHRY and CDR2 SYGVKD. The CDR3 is CAISELRDTIYF. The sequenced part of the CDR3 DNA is TGTGCCATCAGTGAGCTCCGTGACACC.

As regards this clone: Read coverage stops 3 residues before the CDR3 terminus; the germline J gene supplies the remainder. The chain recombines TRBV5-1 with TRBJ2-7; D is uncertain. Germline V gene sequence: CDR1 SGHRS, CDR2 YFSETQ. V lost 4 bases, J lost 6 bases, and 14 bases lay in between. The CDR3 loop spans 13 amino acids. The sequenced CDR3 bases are TGCGCCAGCAGCGCCGAGGTCCATCCCGAG. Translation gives CASSAEVHPE. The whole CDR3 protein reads CASSAEVHPEQYF.

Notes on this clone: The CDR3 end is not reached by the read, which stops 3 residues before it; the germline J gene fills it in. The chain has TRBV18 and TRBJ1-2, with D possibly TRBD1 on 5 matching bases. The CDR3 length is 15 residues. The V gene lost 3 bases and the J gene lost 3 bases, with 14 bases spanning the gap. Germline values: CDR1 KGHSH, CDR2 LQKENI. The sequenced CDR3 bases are TGTGCCAGCTCACCGGGCCTGGGGCGCGACTATGGC. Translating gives CASSPGLGRDYG. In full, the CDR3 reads CASSPGLGRDYGYTF.

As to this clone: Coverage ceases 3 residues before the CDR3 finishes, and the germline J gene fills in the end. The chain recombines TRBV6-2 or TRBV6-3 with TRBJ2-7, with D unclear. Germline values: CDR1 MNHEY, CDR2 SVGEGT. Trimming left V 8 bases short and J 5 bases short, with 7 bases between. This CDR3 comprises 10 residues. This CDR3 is CASADNEQYF. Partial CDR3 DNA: TGTGCCAGCGCAGACAACGAG.

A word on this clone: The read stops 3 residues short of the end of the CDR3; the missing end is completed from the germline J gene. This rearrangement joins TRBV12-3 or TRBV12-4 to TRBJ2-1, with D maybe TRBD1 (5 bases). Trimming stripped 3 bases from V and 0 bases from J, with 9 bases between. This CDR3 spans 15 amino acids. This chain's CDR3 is CASSLLGPSYNEQFF. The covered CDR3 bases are TGTGCCAGCAGTTTGTTGGGGCCCTCCTACAATGAG.

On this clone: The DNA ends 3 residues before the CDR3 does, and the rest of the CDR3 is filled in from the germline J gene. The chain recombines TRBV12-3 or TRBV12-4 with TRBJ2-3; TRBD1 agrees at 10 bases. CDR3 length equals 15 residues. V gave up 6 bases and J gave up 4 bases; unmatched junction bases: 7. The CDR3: CASRYDRGLSDTQYF. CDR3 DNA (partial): TGTGCCAGCAGGTACGACAGGGGGCTGTCAGATACG.

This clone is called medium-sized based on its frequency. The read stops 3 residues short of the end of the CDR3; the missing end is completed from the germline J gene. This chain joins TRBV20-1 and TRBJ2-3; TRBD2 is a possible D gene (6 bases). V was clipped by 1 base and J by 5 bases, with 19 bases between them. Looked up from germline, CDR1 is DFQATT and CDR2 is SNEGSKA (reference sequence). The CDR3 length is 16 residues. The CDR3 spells CSARVSRGGMIDTQYF. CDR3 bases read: TGCAGTGCTAGAGTCTCGCGTGGGGGGATGATAGATACG.

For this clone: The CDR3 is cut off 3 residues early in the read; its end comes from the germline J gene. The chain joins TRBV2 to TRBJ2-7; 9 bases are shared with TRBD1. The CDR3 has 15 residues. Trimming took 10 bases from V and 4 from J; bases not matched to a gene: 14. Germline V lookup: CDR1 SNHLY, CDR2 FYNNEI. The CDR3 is CATEAATGGRYEQYF. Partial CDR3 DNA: TGTGCCACCGAGGCGGCGACAGGGGGACGGTACGAG.

The CDR3 reads CASSHKASPGNIQYF. CDR3 bases read: TGTGCCAGCAGCCATAAGGCCTCCCCAGGGAACATT. The V call is TRBV7-9, the J call TRBJ2-4, with D tentatively TRBD1 (5 bases). The read ends 3 residues early relative to the CDR3; the germline J gene fills the gap. In germline, CDR1 is SEHNR, CDR2 FQNEAQ (reference sequence). V lost 5 bases and J 7 bases, leaving 18 bases between the germline ends. CDR3 length: 15 residues. The full variable domain, its missing parts supplied by reference TRBV7-9 and TRBJ2-4, is DTGVSQNPRHKITKRGQNVTFRCDPISEHNRLYWYRQTLGQGPEFLTYFQNEAQLEKSRLLSDRFSAERPKGSFSTLEIQRTEQGDSAMYLCASSHKASPGNIQYFGAGTRLSVL.

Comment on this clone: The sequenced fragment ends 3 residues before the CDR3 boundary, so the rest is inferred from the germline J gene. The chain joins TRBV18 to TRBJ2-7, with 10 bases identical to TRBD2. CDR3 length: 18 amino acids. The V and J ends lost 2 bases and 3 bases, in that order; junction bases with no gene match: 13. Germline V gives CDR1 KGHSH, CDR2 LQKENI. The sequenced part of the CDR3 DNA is TGTGCCAGCTCACCATTCCCAAGCGGGGGGGCTGAAGTCTACGAG. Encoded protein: CASSPFPSGGAEVYE. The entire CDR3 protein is CASSPFPSGGAEVYEQYF.

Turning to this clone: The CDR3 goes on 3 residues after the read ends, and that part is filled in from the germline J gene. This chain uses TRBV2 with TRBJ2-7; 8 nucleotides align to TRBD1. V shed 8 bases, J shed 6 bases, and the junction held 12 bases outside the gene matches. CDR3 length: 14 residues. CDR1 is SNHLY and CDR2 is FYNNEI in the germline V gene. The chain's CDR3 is CASEEDRAGFEQYF. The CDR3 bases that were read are TGTGCCAGCGAGGAGGACAGGGCGGGGTTCGAG.

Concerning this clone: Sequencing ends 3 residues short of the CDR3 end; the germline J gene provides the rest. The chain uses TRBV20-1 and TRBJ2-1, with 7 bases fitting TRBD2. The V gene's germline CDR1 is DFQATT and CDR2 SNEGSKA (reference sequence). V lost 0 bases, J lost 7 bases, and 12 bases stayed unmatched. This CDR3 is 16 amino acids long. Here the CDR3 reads CSARDGGGVRRNEQFF. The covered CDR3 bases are TGCAGTGCTAGAGATGGGGGGGGAGTGAGAAGGAATGAG.

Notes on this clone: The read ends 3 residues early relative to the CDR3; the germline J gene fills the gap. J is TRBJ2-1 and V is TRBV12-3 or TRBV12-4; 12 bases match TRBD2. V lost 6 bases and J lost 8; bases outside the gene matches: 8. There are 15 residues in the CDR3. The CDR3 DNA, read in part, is TGTGCCAGCAGAGTCGTTCTAGCGGGAGGGTATGAG. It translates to CASRVVLAGGYE. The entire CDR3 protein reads CASRVVLAGGYEQFF.

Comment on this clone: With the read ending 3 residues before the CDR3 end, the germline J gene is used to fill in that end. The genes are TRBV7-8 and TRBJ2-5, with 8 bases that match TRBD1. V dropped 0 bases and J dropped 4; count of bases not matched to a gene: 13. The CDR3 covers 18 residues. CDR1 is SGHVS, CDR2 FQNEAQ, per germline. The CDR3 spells CASSLAWGAGGSGETQYF. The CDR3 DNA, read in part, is TGTGCCAGCAGCTTAGCGTGGGGAGCAGGGGGCAGTGGAGAGACC.

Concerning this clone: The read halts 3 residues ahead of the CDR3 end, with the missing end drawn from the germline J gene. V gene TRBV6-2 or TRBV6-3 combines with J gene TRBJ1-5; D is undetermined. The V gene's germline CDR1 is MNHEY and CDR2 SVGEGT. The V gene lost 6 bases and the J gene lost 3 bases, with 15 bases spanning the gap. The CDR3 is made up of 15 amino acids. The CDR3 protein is CASRPRWQANQPQHF. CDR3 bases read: TGTGCCAGCAGACCCCGTTGGCAGGCCAATCAGCCC.

The covered CDR3 bases are TGTGCCAGCAGCTTATCTTACACCGGGGAG. Translation gives CASSLSYTGE. Given in full, the CDR3 is CASSLSYTGELFF. The chain links TRBV7-3 to TRBJ2-2; no firm D call. The CDR3 goes on 3 residues after the read ends, and that part is filled in from the germline J gene. The V and J ends lost 2 bases and 3 bases respectively, with 4 bases between them. The germline gives CDR1 SGHTA, CDR2 FQGTGA. This CDR3 is 13 amino acids long.

Incomplete CDR3 DNA: TGTGCCAGCAGCTTAGGTGGGCTGAGCACAGATACG. As protein: CASSLGGLSTDT. The entire CDR3 protein reads CASSLGGLSTDTQYF. The chain has TRBV7-6 and TRBJ2-3; no firm D call. The CDR3 end lies 3 residues beyond the end of the read and is filled in from the germline J gene. The germline V and J ends were trimmed by 1 base and 0 bases, with 8 bases remaining between them. CDR1 is SGHVS, CDR2 FNYEAQ, per germline. There are 15 residues in the CDR3.

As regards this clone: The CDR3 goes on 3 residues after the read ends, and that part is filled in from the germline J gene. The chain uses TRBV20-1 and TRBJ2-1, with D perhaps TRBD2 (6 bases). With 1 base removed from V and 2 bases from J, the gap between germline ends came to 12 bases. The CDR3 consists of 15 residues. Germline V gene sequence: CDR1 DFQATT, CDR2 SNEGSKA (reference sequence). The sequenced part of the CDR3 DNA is TGCAGTGCTAGAGCGGGGACTCAAGCCTACAATGAG. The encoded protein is CSARAGTQAYNE. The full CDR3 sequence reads CSARAGTQAYNEQFF.

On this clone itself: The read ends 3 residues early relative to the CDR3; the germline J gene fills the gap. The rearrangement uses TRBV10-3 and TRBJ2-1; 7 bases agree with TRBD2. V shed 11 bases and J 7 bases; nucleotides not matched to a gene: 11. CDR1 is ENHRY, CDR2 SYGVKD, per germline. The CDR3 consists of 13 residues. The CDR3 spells CASQTSLSNEQFF. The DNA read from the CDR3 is TGTGCCTCACAGACTAGCCTCTCGAATGAG.

The DNA read from the CDR3 is TGCAGTGCTAGAGGTTCGTGGACGAGCGGGCTTACCTACGAG. Translated: CSARGSWTSGLTYE. The whole CDR3 region reads CSARGSWTSGLTYEQYF. The rearrangement links TRBV20-1 to TRBJ2-7; a weak D match, TRBD2 (6 bases). The DNA ends 3 residues before the CDR3 does, and the rest of the CDR3 is filled in from the germline J gene. In germline, CDR1 is DFQATT, CDR2 SNEGSKA (reference sequence). V was trimmed by 1 base and J by 2 bases, leaving 21 bases between them. This CDR3 region has 17 residues.

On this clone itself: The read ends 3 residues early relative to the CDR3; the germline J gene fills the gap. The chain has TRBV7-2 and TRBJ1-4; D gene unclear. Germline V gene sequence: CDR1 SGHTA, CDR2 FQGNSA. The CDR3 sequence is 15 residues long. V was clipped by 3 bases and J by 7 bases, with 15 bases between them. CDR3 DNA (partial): TGTGCCAGCAGCTTCGGACGGGGAGCTAGTGAAAAA. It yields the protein CASSFGRGASEK. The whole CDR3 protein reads CASSFGRGASEKLFF.

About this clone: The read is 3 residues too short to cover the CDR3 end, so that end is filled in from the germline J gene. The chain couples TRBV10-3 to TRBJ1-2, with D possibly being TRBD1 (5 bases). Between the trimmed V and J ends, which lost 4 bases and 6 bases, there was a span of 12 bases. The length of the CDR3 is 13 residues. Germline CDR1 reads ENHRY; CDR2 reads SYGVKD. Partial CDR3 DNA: TGTGCCATCAGTGGGACACCAAGGGATGGC. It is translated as CAISGTPRDG. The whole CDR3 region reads CAISGTPRDGYTF.

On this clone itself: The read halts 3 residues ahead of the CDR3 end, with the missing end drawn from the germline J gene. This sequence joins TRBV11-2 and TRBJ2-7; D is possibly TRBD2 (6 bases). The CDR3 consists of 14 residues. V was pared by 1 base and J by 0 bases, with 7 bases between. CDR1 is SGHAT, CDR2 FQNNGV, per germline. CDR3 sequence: CASSLGDSSYEQYF. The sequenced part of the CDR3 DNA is TGTGCCAGCAGCTTAGGGGACTCCTCCTACGAG.

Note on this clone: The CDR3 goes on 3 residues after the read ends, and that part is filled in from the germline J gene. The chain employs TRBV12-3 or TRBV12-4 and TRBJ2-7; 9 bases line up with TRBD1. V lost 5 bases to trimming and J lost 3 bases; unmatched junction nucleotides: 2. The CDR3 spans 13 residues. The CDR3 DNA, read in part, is TGTGCCAGCAGTGCGGGACAGGGCTACGAG. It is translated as CASSAGQGYE. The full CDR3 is CASSAGQGYEQYF.

The sequenced part of the CDR3 DNA is TGTGCCAGCGGACCCCGGGGGGAAGAGACC. It encodes CASGPRGEET. The entire CDR3 protein is CASGPRGEETQYF. The chain couples TRBV7-2 to TRBJ2-5, with 7 bases matching TRBD2. The read finishes 3 residues shy of the CDR3 end, and the germline J gene is used to complete it. V was clipped by 8 bases and J by 3 bases; unmatched bases: 6. The CDR3 loop spans 13 amino acids. Germline values: CDR1 SGHTA, CDR2 FQGNSA.

Incomplete CDR3 DNA: TGTGCCAGCAGCTCAGGACAGCCTGAAAAA. Its translation: CASSSGQPEK. The complete CDR3 reads CASSSGQPEKLFF. The chain uses TRBV12-3 or TRBV12-4 and TRBJ1-4, with D possibly TRBD1 on 6 matching bases. The read is 3 residues too short to cover the CDR3 end, so that end is filled in from the germline J gene. The V end lost 6 bases, the J end lost 7 bases, and 12 bases lay between the germline ends. There are 13 residues in the CDR3.

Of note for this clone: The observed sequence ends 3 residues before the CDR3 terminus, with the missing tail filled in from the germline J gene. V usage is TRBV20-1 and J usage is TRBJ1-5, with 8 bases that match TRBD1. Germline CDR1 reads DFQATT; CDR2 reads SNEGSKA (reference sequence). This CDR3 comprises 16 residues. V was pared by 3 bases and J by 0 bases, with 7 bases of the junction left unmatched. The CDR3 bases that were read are TGCAGTGCTAGCAGGCCAGGGGGCCGTAGCAATCAGCCC. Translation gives CSASRPGGRSNQP. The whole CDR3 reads CSASRPGGRSNQPQHF.

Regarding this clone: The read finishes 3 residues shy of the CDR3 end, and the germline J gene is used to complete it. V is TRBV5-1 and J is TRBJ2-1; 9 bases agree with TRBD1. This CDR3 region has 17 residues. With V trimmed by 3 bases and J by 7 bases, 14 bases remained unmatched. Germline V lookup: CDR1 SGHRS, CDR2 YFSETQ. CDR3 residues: CASSSNIPGQGRNEQFF. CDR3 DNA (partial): TGCGCCAGCAGCTCGAACATCCCGGGACAGGGAAGGAATGAG.

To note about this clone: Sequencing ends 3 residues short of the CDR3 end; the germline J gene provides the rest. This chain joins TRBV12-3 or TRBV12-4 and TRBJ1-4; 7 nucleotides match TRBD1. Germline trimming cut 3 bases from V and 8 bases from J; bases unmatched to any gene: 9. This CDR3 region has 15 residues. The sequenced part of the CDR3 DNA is TGTGCCAGCAGTTTCGGGCAGGGGGTAGGGGAAAAA. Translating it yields CASSFGQGVGEK. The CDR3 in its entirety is CASSFGQGVGEKLFF.